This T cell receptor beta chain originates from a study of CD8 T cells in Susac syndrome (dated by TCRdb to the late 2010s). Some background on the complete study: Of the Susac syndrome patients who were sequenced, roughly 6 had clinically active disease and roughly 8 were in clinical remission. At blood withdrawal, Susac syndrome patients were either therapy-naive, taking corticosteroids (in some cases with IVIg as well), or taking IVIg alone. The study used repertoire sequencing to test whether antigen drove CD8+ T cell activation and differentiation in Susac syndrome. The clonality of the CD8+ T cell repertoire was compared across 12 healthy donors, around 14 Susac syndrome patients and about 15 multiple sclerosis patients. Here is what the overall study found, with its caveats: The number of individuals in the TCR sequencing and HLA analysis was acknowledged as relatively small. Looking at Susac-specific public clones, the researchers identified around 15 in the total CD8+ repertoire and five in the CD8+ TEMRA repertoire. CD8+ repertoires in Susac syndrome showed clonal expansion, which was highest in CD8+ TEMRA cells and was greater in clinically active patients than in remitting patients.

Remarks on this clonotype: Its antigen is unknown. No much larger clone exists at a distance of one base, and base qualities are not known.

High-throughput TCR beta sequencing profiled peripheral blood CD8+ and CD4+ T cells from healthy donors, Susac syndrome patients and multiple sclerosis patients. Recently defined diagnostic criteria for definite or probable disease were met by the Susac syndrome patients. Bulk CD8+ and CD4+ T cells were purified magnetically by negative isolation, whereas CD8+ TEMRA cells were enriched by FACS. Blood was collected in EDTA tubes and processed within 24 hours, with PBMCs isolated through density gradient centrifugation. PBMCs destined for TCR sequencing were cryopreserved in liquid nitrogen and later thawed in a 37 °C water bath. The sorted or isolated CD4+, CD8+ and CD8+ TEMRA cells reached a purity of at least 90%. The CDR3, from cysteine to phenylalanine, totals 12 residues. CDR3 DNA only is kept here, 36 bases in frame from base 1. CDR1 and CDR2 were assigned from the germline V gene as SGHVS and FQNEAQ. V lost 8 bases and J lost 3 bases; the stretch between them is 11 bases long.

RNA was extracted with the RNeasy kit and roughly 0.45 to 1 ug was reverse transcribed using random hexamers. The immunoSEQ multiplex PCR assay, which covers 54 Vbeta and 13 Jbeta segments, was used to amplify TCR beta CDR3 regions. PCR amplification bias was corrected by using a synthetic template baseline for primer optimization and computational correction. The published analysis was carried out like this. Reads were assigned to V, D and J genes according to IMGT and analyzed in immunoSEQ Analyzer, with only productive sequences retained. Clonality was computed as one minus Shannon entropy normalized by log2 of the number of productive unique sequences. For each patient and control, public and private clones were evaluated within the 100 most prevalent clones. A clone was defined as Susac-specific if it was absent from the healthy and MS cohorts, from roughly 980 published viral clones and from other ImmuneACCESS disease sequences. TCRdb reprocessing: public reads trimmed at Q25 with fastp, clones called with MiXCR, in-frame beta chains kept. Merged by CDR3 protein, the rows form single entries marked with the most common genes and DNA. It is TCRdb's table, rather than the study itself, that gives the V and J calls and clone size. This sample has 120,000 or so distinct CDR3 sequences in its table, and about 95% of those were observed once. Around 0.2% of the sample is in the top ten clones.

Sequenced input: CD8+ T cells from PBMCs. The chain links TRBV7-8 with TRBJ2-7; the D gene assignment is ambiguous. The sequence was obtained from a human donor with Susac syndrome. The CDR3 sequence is CASSHSLYEQYF. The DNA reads TGTGCCAGCTCCCATTCCCTCTACGAGCAGTACTTC.